This TCR beta chain was obtained from a study of blood T cell repertoires in COVID-19. This clone was detected a few times. Sequencing used immunoSEQ multiplex PCR; TCRdb keeps in-frame clones, though not all of them. The sample carries about 52,000 clones, roughly 91% recorded once. Germline V gene data show CDR1 as WNHNN and CDR2 as SYGVQD (reference sequence). The length of the CDR3 is 13 residues. Trimming at V came to 8 bases and at J to 6 bases, leaving 10 bases not matched to a gene. The chain has TRBV10-1 and TRBJ2-7; the match to TRBD2 covers 7 bases. Sequences were obtained from peripheral blood. This TCR derives from a man older than 75 with active or convalescent COVID-19. For the CDR3, the DNA is TGCGCCAGCGAGGATGGAGCGGGACTCGAGCAGTACTTC. It codes for CASEDGAGLEQYF.